This T cell receptor (beta chain) was found in a study of T-cell reconstitution after alpha-beta-depleted transplantation in children. Notes on this clonotype: The antigen is not known.

Findings and caveats of the study: Where alpha-beta T cells came from about two months after transplant was reportedly several hundred expanded graft clones. Fresh T-cell production supplied most of the T-cell counts and diversity seen one year after transplant.

Trimming left V 7 bases short and J 5 bases short, with 12 bases between. The CDR3 runs 12 residues. Germline CDR1 reads SGHRS; CDR2 reads YFSETQ. A TCRbeta library incorporating unique molecular identifiers was prepared. TCRdb called the PCR reads again in MiXCR, with one record for every CDR3 protein. The sample shows 900,000 or so distinct CDR3 sequences, 15% to 20% of them seen only once. The sequenced sample was PBMCs, mostly from graft donor cells, obtained 360 days after TCRalphabeta/CD19-depleted stem cell transplant. The gene calls are TRBV5-1 and TRBJ2-5; a weak D match, TRBD2 (6 bases). The source is a male patient younger than 18 who had a stem cell transplant for acute lymphoblastic leukemia, so the T cells may come from the graft donor. CDR3 loop: CASAGNWETQYF. The DNA for the CDR3 is TGCGCCAGCGCGGGAAACTGGGAGACCCAGTACTTC.